The rows below give T cell receptor beta chains drawn from one sample of a study of beta chain features in type 1 diabetes. The method was immunoSEQ multiplex PCR; TCRdb's version includes in-frame clones alone and lacks a portion of them. Here the sample spans 300,000 to 350,000 clones, 20% being singletons. Sequencing was carried out using naive CD4+ T cells from blood. The receptors originated from a woman aged 18 to 35 in good health. Each CDR3 is given with its conserved first and last residue. The D gene is left open where the match is weak. Size tells how often a clone was seen (once, few, many) or the class of an expanded clone, and some rows leave it out.

J,D,size,length,V,CDR3,DNA
TRBJ2-5,TRBD1,.,17,TRBV11-3,CASSSHRDRGPFWAQYF,TGTGCCAGCAGCTCGCACCGGGACAGGGGGCCCTTCTGGGCCCAGTACTTC
TRBJ1-5,TRBD1,few,14,TRBV2,CASSGTGGNQPQHF,TGTGCCAGCAGCGGGACAGGGGGCAATCAGCCCCAGCATTTT
TRBJ1-5,TRBD1,.,15,TRBV6-5,CASSPGTGGNQPQHF,TGTGCCAGCAGTCCCGGGACAGGGGGCAATCAGCCCCAGCATTTT
TRBJ2-5,.,few,14,TRBV7-2,CASSSRDTQETQYF,TGTGCCAGCAGCTCCCGGGACACTCAAGAGACCCAGTACTTC
TRBJ1-5,TRBD1,few,14,TRBV2,CASSPDRVDQPQHF,TGTGCCAGCAGCCCGGACAGGGTGGATCAGCCCCAGCATTTT
TRBJ2-3,.,few,13,TRBV18,CASSPYKTDTQYF,TGTGCCAGCTCACCATACAAAACAGATACGCAGTATTTT
TRBJ1-3,.,.,15,TRBV7-2,CASSLAYPTGNTIYF,TGTGCCAGCAGCTTAGCCTACCCGACTGGAAACACCATATATTTT
TRBJ2-7,.,.,15,TRBV5-1,CASSLEGRDPYEQYF,TGCGCCAGCAGCTTGGAGGGGCGCGATCCCTACGAGCAGTACTTC
TRBJ1-1,.,.,13,TRBV2,CASLGAPLTEAFF,TGTGCCAGCCTGGGAGCCCCGCTGACTGAAGCTTTCTTT
TRBJ2-3,.,few,15,TRBV6-5,CASSYGGGPTDTQYF,TGTGCCAGCAGTTACGGGGGGGGGCCCACAGATACGCAGTATTTT
TRBJ1-6,.,few,13,TRBV5-1,CASSEIYNSPLHF,TGCGCCAGCAGTGAGATCTATAATTCACCCCTCCACTTT
TRBJ2-1,.,.,14,TRBV5-1,CASSPSRTYNEQFF,TGCGCCAGCAGCCCCTCCCGGACATATAATGAGCAGTTCTTC
TRBJ2-1,TRBD2,.,14,TRBV5-1,CASGTTAGGGEQFF,TGCGCCAGCGGTACGACCGCGGGAGGAGGTGAGCAGTTCTTC
TRBJ2-7,TRBD2,few,15,TRBV7-2,CASSSQGLAGRNQYF,TGTGCCAGCAGCTCCCAGGGACTAGCGGGGAGGAACCAGTACTTC
TRBJ2-3,.,.,12,TRBV29-1,CSVWTEGDTQYF,TGCAGCGTGTGGACAGAGGGAGATACGCAGTATTTT
TRBJ1-1,TRBD1,.,16,TRBV9,CASSAGQGPMNTEAFF,TGTGCCAGCAGCGCCGGACAGGGGCCGATGAACACTGAAGCTTTCTTT
TRBJ2-5,TRBD2,few,16,TRBV7-9,CASSFSSGRAGETQYF,TGTGCCAGCAGCTTTTCAAGCGGGAGGGCCGGTGAGACCCAGTACTTC
TRBJ2-3,TRBD2,.,18,TRBV5-1,CASSLEGLAGVSADTQYF,TGCGCCAGCAGCTTGGAGGGCCTAGCGGGAGTTTCTGCAGATACGCAGTATTTT
TRBJ2-6,TRBD1,.,16,TRBV18,CASSPPTGAGANVLTF,TGTGCCAGCTCACCACCGACAGGGGCTGGGGCCAACGTCCTGACTTTC
TRBJ2-3,TRBD2,few,16,TRBV5-1,CASSARRTGGTDTQYF,TGCGCCAGCAGCGCCCGACGGACGGGAGGGACAGATACGCAGTATTTT
TRBJ1-1,.,few,11,TRBV18,CASSWTDEAFF,TGTGCCAGCTCATGGACAGATGAAGCTTTCTTT
TRBJ2-7,TRBD2,few,15,TRBV18,CASSPPGGSFYEQYF,TGTGCCAGCTCACCACCGGGCGGGAGCTTCTACGAGCAGTACTTC
TRBJ2-1,TRBD1,.,13,TRBV4-1,CASSQGWGDRVFF,TGCGCCAGCAGCCAAGGGTGGGGCGACAGGGTGTTCTTC
TRBJ2-2,.,.,13,TRBV5-1,CASSFSVTGELFF,TGCGCCAGCAGCTTTTCAGTCACCGGGGAGCTGTTTTTT
TRBJ2-6,TRBD2,.,14,TRBV5-4,CAAGGPEGANVLTF,TGTGCCGCGGGGGGGCCCGAGGGGGCCAACGTCCTGACTTTC
TRBJ2-5,TRBD1,.,18,TRBV23-1,CASSQSRPDRGRGETQYF,TGCGCCAGCAGTCAATCCCGACCCGACAGGGGTCGTGGAGAGACCCAGTACTTC
TRBJ2-3,.,few,14,TRBV2,CASSAEGMTDTQYF,TGTGCCAGCAGTGCGGAGGGAATGACAGATACGCAGTATTTT
TRBJ1-6,.,once,15,TRBV9,CASSVEAMGNSPLHF,TGTGCCAGCAGCGTAGAGGCCATGGGCAATTCACCCCTCCACTTT
TRBJ2-1,.,few,13,TRBV14,CASSLGLSRGQFF,TGTGCCAGCAGCCTCGGACTGTCCCGTGGGCAGTTCTTC
TRBJ1-5,.,few,13,TRBV10-3,CAISAGAGQPQHF,TGTGCCATCAGTGCAGGGGCCGGGCAGCCCCAGCATTTT
TRBJ2-2,TRBD1,.,14,TRBV7-2,CALRPDRGTGELFF,TGTGCCCTCCGGCCGGACAGGGGAACCGGGGAGCTGTTTTTT